A single TCR beta chain is shown here with its context. As yet, its antigen is unknown. These data belong to a study of Graves' ophthalmopathy and Graves' hyperthyroidism. RNA transcripts yielded amplified TCR beta CDR3 regions. The library came from an HTBI-primed first-round RT-PCR and a second-round multiplex PCR. TCRdb reprocessed the multiplex PCR reads via MiXCR and lists one record per CDR3 protein. Of more than 1,000,000 distinct CDR3 sequences listed, about two fifths are singletons. A diagnosis was made from clinical symptoms together with serum thyroxine, TRAb, thyroid ultrasound and orbital computed tomography. General study points: Classification of ophthalmopathy versus stable hyperthyroidism by a 13-signature model yielded just under 90% sensitivity and around 76% specificity.

Sequencing was carried out using peripheral blood or thyroid tissue (not recorded which). This receptor was taken from an adult man with Graves' hyperthyroidism.

CDR3 in DNA: TGTGCCAGTAGTATTCCACACGAGCCGATCTACGAGCAGTACTTC. The encoded protein is CASSIPHEPIYEQYF. The V call is TRBV7-9, the J call TRBJ2-7; no reliable D call. Germline V gene data show CDR1 as SEHNR and CDR2 as FQNEAQ (reference sequence). There are 15 residues in the CDR3. Between the trimmed V and J ends, which lost 9 bases and 3 bases, there was a span of 21 bases.